Detailed here is one TCR beta chain. Antigen specificity is unknown. V was trimmed by 6 bases and J by 1 base, leaving 15 bases between them. The CDR3 has 14 amino acids. Germline V gene data show CDR1 as DFQATT and CDR2 as SNEGSKA (reference sequence). The sample comes from a study of CD8 T cells in ankylosing spondylitis. Whole-study findings and limits: Matched ankylosing spondylitis synovial fluid reportedly showed significant enrichment of disease-linked clones. As for the disease-linked clones, they showed a CD8+ phenotype and occurred at relatively low frequencies in peripheral blood. A subset of motif variants has previously been described in the synovial fluid and blood of reactive arthritis. In ankylosing spondylitis blood, a motif of seven to nine highly homologous TCR beta variants appeared characteristic.

Quantitative 5'-RACE with molecular barcodes produced the TCR beta libraries. One entry per CDR3 protein results from TCRdb running MiXCR on the 5' RACE reads. The sample contains 300,000 to 400,000 distinct CDR3 sequences, 20% to 25% of which appear only once. This receptor was obtained from a male donor with ankylosing spondylitis. Input material: blood, either unsorted or a sorted T cell fraction (not recorded which). The chain uses TRBV20-1 and TRBJ2-5, with D perhaps TRBD2 (6 bases). CDR3 sequence (DNA): TGCAGTGCCCAAGACCAACTAGCCCAAGAGACCCAGTACTTC. As protein: CSAQDQLAQETQYF.